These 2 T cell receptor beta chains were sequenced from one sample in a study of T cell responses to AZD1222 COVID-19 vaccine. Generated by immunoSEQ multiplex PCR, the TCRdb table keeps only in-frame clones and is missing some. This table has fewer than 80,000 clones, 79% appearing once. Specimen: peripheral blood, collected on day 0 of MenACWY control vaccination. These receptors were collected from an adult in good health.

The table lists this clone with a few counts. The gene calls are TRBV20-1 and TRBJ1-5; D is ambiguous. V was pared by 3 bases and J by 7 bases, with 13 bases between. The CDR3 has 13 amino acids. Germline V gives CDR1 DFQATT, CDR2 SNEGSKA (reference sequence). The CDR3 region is CSASGGQGQPQHF. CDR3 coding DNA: TGCAGTGCTAGTGGAGGGCAAGGACAGCCCCAGCATTTT.

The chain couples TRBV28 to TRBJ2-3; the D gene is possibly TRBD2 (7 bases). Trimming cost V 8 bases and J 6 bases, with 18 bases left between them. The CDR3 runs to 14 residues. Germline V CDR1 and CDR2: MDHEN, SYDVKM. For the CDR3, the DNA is TGTGCCAGCTGGGGGCGGGAGCGGCTTGATACGCAGTATTTT. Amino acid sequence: CASWGRERLDTQYF.